The sequence of this T cell receptor (beta chain) was determined in a study of graft-versus-host responses after intestinal transplantation. As regards this clone: Its antigen is undetermined.

TCRdb's copy holds only in-frame clones and misses some; the assay was immunoSEQ multiplex PCR. The sample includes 65,000 to 100,000 clones, around 90% of them seen just once. The V gene's germline CDR1 is MDHEN and CDR2 SYDVKM. There are 15 residues in the CDR3. V gave up 5 bases and J gave up 5 bases, with 18 bases separating them. Sequenced here: unstimulated CD8+ T cells sorted from spleen or lymph node cells, sampled before transplant. The TCR originated in a human donor who was the organ donor for an intestinal transplant. J is TRBJ1-2 and V is TRBV28, with unresolved D. The chain's CDR3 is CASSPFGEGVYGYTF. The DNA of the CDR3 is TGTGCCAGCAGTCCCTTTGGAGAGGGTGTGTATGGCTACACCTTC.